This entry features one T cell receptor beta chain sequence. These data are taken from a study of OX40 agonist ivuxolimab in advanced cancers. Study information: Patients were 82.7% male with ages roughly 23 to 79, mean about 54. Partial responses occurred in Three dose-escalation patients, one with hepatocellular carcinoma and two with cutaneous melanoma.

The CDR3 runs 17 residues. Repertoires were generated with immunoSEQ multiplex PCR, while TCRdb's copy carries only in-frame clones and drops some. This repertoire shows 60,000 to 75,000 clones, about nine tenths found once; its top ten account for approximately 3.9%. The chain recombines TRBV21-1 with TRBJ2-1; the D segment call TRBD1 is taken from the table without a DNA check. TRBV21-1 is listed as a pseudogene. This sequence was found in an adult with an advanced solid tumor such as melanoma, head and neck, liver or kidney cancer. The sample here was CD4+ or CD8+ T cells sorted from blood, taken in a trial of the OX40 agonist ivuxolimab. CDR3: CASSILTQGPYLNEQFF. CDR3 bases: TGTGCCAGCAGCATACTGACACAGGGACCCTATCTAAATGAGCAGTTCTTC.